Following are 20 T cell receptor beta chains from one sample sequenced in a study of cytomegalovirus exposure and HLA in healthy donors. The study ran its PCR with 60 Vbeta and 13 Jbeta primers. Sequencing used immunoSEQ multiplex PCR; TCRdb keeps in-frame clones, though not all of them. The sample has about 170,000 clones, around 76% seen once. Sample: PBMCs. Source of these receptors: a man aged 35-49 years in good health and CMV-seropositive.

This clone was recorded a few times. The gene calls are TRBV25-1 and TRBJ2-5, with a possible D match to TRBD2 (6 bases). The germline V and J ends were trimmed by 3 bases and 5 bases, with 13 bases remaining between them. Germline values: CDR1 MGHDK, CDR2 SYGVNS. There are 14 residues in the CDR3. The CDR3 protein is CASSERRLAETQYF. In DNA form, the CDR3 reads TGTGCCAGCAGTGAGAGGAGGCTAGCGGAGACCCAGTACTTC.

The genes are TRBV7-9 and TRBJ1-1, with D perhaps matching TRBD1 (5 bases). CDR1 is SEHNR, CDR2 FQNEAQ, per germline (reference sequence). This CDR3 is 14 amino acids long. Trimming shortened V by 5 bases and J by 6 bases, and 16 bases separated the two germline ends. The CDR3 region has the DNA TGTGCCAGCAGCGCGAGCAGGGTCACTCCTGAAGCTTTCTTT. Amino acid sequence: CASSASRVTPEAFF.

This clone was counted once. The gene calls are TRBV4-1 and TRBJ2-7, with D unclear. The CDR3 has 13 amino acids. The V end was cut by 1 base, the J end by 2 bases, with 6 bases between. Germline CDR1 MGHRA, CDR2 YSYEKL. Written as DNA, the CDR3 is TGCGCCAGCAGCCAAGTACAGACCTACGAGCAGTACTTC. Its protein product is CASSQVQTYEQYF.

This chain connects TRBV30 to TRBJ1-5; D is possibly TRBD1 (6 bases). Germline V gene sequence: CDR1 GTSNPN, CDR2 SVGIG (reference sequence). V lost 3 bases and J lost 4, with 13 bases in between. CDR3 length: 14 residues. CDR3 loop: CAWSGGLTNQPQHF. The CDR3 DNA reads as TGTGCCTGGAGCGGGGGGCTCACGAATCAGCCCCAGCATTTT.

This clone was picked up one time. The chain is built from TRBV2 and TRBJ1-5, with a weak D call TRBD1 (5 bases). Trimming stripped 4 bases from V and 3 bases from J, with 7 bases between. Per germline, CDR1 SNHLY and CDR2 FYNNEI. The CDR3 spans 13 residues. The CDR3 region has the DNA TGTGCCAGCAGTGCCAGGGCCAATCAGCCCCAGCATTTT. This gives the protein CASSARANQPQHF.

The V call is TRBV11-1, the J call TRBJ2-7, with TRBD2 identical over 8 bases. This CDR3 has 14 residues. The J segment lost 3 bases and the V segment lost 5 bases, leaving 6 bases of the junction unmatched. Germline assignment: CDR1 SGHAT and CDR2 FQDESV (reference sequence). CDR3 nucleotide sequence: TGTGCCAGCAGCCCCCCGGGGGGGAACTACGAGCAGTACTTC. Residues: CASSPPGGNYEQYF.

The genes are TRBV12-5 and TRBJ1-1, with a tentative D call TRBD1 (6 bases). CDR3 length equals 14 residues. CDR1 and CDR2 from the germline V gene are LGHNT and FRNRAP. Trimming removed 5 bases from V and 5 bases from J, with 15 bases in between. CDR3 region: CASGAQGRGTEAFF. For the CDR3, the DNA is TGTGCTAGTGGTGCGCAGGGGAGAGGGACTGAAGCTTTCTTT.

The V gene is TRBV7-8, the J gene TRBJ2-3; 9 bases agree with TRBD2. CDR1 is SGHVS and CDR2 is FQNEAQ in the germline V gene. With V trimmed by 0 bases and J by 4 bases, 5 bases remained unmatched. CDR3 length equals 16 residues. CDR3 loop: CASSLAGRGGADTQYF. CDR3 DNA sequence: TGTGCCAGCAGCTTAGCTGGGCGGGGGGGGGCAGATACGCAGTATTTT.

This clone was picked up a small number of times. The rearrangement uses TRBV7-3 and TRBJ2-1, with TRBD1 identical over 9 bases. The V gene end was trimmed by 0 bases and the J gene end by 12 bases; junction bases not matched to a gene: 12. The CDR3 spans 16 residues. Germline assignment: CDR1 SGHTA and CDR2 FQGTGA. Here the CDR3 reads CASSLTGTGHEGRQFF. The CDR3 coding sequence is TGTGCCAGCAGCTTAACAGGGACAGGGCACGAGGGCCGGCAGTTCTTC.

The rearrangement uses TRBV19 and TRBJ1-2, with 12 bases identical to TRBD1. The CDR3 is 17 residues long. V was clipped by 4 bases and J by 4 bases; unmatched bases: 10. Germline assignment: CDR1 LNHDA and CDR2 SQIVND (reference sequence). The CDR3 nucleotides are TGTGCCAGTAGTACCCGTGGGACAGGGGGCGCGGGCTATGGCTACACCTTC. It yields the protein CASSTRGTGGAGYGYTF.

This clone was seen once. V gene TRBV6-5 combines with J gene TRBJ2-7; maybe TRBD2 (6 bases). Per the germline V gene, CDR1 is MNHEY and CDR2 is SVGAGI. CDR3 length: 14 residues. Trimming removed 5 bases at V and 3 bases at J, with 14 bases between. CDR3 in amino acids: CASSGTAGSYEQYF. The CDR3 DNA sequence: TGTGCCAGCAGTGGGACTGCGGGGAGCTACGAGCAGTACTTC.

A few counts support this clone. V usage is TRBV10-3 and J usage is TRBJ1-1, with 7 bases lining up with TRBD1. J lost 5 bases, V lost 11 bases, and 5 bases had no gene match. The germline gives CDR1 ENHRY, CDR2 SYGVKD. This CDR3 is built from 11 residues. CDR3 residues: CASQGGTEAFF. The CDR3 DNA reads as TGTGCCTCCCAGGGGGGAACTGAAGCTTTCTTT.

V usage is TRBV5-1 and J usage is TRBJ1-2; 8 nucleotides agree with TRBD1. This CDR3 has 16 amino acids. Germline CDR1 SGHRS, CDR2 YFSETQ. V lost 0 bases, J lost 6 bases, and 10 bases stayed unmatched. CDR3 residues: CASSLVGQGERDGYTF. The CDR3 bases are TGCGCCAGCAGCTTGGTTGGACAGGGAGAAAGGGATGGCTACACCTTC.

J is TRBJ1-4 and V is TRBV4-2, with 7 bases aligning to TRBD1. The germline V gene has CDR1 LGHNA and CDR2 YNFKEQ. V trimming: 7 bases; J trimming: 2 bases; junction bases outside the gene matches: 7. The CDR3 contains 15 residues. CDR3 amino acids: CASKQGRKTNEKLFF. The CDR3 DNA reads as TGTGCCAGCAAACAGGGGCGGAAGACTAATGAAAAACTGTTTTTT.

Only a few counts were recorded for this clone. The chain joins TRBV27 to TRBJ2-7; possible D gene TRBD2, 5 bases. The germline V gene has CDR1 MNHEY and CDR2 SMNVEV (reference sequence). The V and J ends lost 1 base and 3 bases respectively, with 19 bases between them. The CDR3 sequence is 17 residues long. Here the CDR3 DNA reads TGTGCCAGCAGTTTATTACCCCCTATCTCCGGAGGCTACGAGCAGTACTTC. It encodes CASSLLPPISGGYEQYF.

The genes are TRBV11-3 and TRBJ2-3; maybe TRBD2 (6 bases). Germline CDR1 reads SGHNT; CDR2 reads YENEEA. The CDR3 loop spans 14 amino acids. Trimming removed 6 bases at V and 1 base at J, with 11 bases between. CDR3: CASSFSGGTDTQYF. CDR3 in DNA: TGTGCCAGCAGTTTTTCGGGGGGCACAGATACGCAGTATTTT.

This clone was counted once. The chain carries TRBV27 and TRBJ2-7; D is perhaps TRBD1 (6 bases). The CDR3 length is 14 residues. The V and J ends lost 6 bases and 0 bases respectively, with 12 bases between them. Per germline, CDR1 MNHEY and CDR2 SMNVEV (reference sequence). In nucleotides, the CDR3 is TGTGCCAGCAGGAAGCAGGGGCACTCCTACGAGCAGTACTTC. This sequence encodes CASRKQGHSYEQYF.

This clone was detected only a few times. This sequence joins TRBV9 and TRBJ2-5, with D maybe TRBD1 (5 bases). V shed 2 bases and J shed 3 bases, with 11 bases lying between them. Looked up from germline, CDR1 is SGDLS and CDR2 is YYNGEE. The CDR3 has 14 residues. CDR3 region: CASSVQGREETQYF. In DNA, the CDR3 is TGTGCCAGCAGCGTCCAGGGTCGGGAAGAGACCCAGTACTTC.

This clone was seen once. The V call is TRBV30, the J call TRBJ2-1; TRBD1 matches 8 bases. This CDR3 region has 12 residues. Looked up from germline, CDR1 is GTSNPN and CDR2 is SVGIG (reference sequence). With V trimmed by 5 bases and J by 7 bases, 4 bases remained unmatched. Written as DNA, the CDR3 is TGTGCCTGGGGACAGGGTCCGAATGAGCAGTTCTTC. Its protein is CAWGQGPNEQFF.

The table lists this clone with a count of one. The chain uses TRBV7-6 and TRBJ2-1; 9 bases align to TRBD1. The CDR3 covers 14 residues. V lost 5 bases and J lost 10; bases outside the gene matches: 9. CDR1 and CDR2 from the germline V gene are SGHVS and FNYEAQ. The CDR3 coding sequence is TGTGCCAGCAGCCTCCCCACAGGGGGCAGAGAGCAGTTCTTC. Amino acids: CASSLPTGGREQFF.